This TCR beta chain was retrieved from a study of shared clonotypes between healthy human individuals. On the study more broadly: In total, the donors were a couple of women and three men aged 18 to 49. Study-wide findings and caveats: Memory subsets generally showed lower estimated richness than naive subsets.

The naive CD8 population came from CD45RO-negative cells selected for CCR7, without terminally differentiated effector memory CD45RA+ cells. The CDR3 spans 17 residues. V was cut by 5 bases and J by 0 bases, with 18 bases left in between. From germline, CDR1 is LNHNV and CDR2 YYDKDF (reference sequence). For this clone: Its antigen is not known.

The method was immunoSEQ multiplex PCR; TCRdb's version includes in-frame clones alone and lacks a portion of them. This table has roughly 2.1 million clones, under 95% appearing once. V and J are TRBV15 and TRBJ2-3; D unresolved. Specimen: naive CD8+ T cells from PBMCs. The sequence derives from a man aged 18 to 29 in good health. Some clones in this sample may be carry-over from other donors' samples. The CDR3: CATSPPPASLSTDTQYF. CDR3 in DNA: TGTGCCACCAGCCCGCCCCCGGCATCTCTCAGCACAGATACGCAGTATTTT.